This TCR beta chain comes out of a study of blood T cell repertoires in COVID-19 (dated by TCRdb to 2019 to 2021). Broadly, across the study: Samples from collaborators originated in the United States, Italy and Spain and spanned both the acute and convalescent phases of COVID-19. The prospective study material was composed of cDNA or gDNA derived from T cells, B-cell-depleted T cells, or PBMCs. Deeply sampled blood TCRbeta repertoires from subjects exposed to, actively infected with, or recovered from COVID-19 were included in the dataset. A freely available public database, intended as a resource for researchers studying the immune response to SARS-CoV-2, is where the repertoires were released. Samples were obtained from the ongoing ImmuneRACE study (first 160 participants) and from approximately 1,200 subjects provided by 6 global collaborators. A de-identified subject ID, COVID-19 status, age in years and sex were almost always included in the sample metadata. HLA class I and class II types, where available, came from metadata supplied by the sample provider rather than from assay-based typing. The paper as a whole reports these results and caveats: The amount of clinical and demographic metadata varied by source and participant and was provided uncurated.

Whole blood was collected in K2EDTA tubes by collaborating institutions according to the institutions' own protocols. For TCRbeta analysis, collaborator samples were shipped as frozen whole blood, as isolated PBMCs, or as DNA extracted from either sample type. Comment on this clone: Its antigen specificity is not known. No much larger clone is present one base from it, and per-base qualities are unavailable.

TCRbeta CDR3 regions were amplified from genomic DNA using the immunoSEQ Assay, a bias-controlled multiplex PCR. Per the authors' processing: The number of nucleated cells in each sample was estimated by amplification of reference gene primers within the assay. To quantify the absolute abundance of each unique TCRbeta CDR3 rearrangement, sequence reads were collapsed and filtered. For each sample, productive Simpson clonality was calculated as the square root of Simpson's diversity index over productive rearrangements. Here the immuneACCESS table is served through TCRdb, limited to in-frame sequences with V and J called. Missing clones are a known gap in these copies; in checked studies unresolved V genes cover under half, and the rest lacks a known reason. The V and J calls and the clone size are those of that table, but D and trimming were determined from the DNA. The table for this sample lists over 70,000 clones; over 60% of them were counted only once. The top ten clones comprise roughly 50% of the sample.

Trimmed from V: 4 bases; trimmed from J: 0 bases; junction bases lacking a gene match: 13. CDR1 and CDR2, per the germline V gene (reference sequence), are SGHKS and YYEKEE. The CDR3 holds 19 amino acids from the cysteine to the phenylalanine. Just CDR3 DNA is preserved here, 57 bases in frame from base 1. This clonotype originated in a human donor in a cohort sampled during active COVID-19. Sequencing was carried out using peripheral blood. The chain is made from TRBV5-5 and TRBJ2-4; 10 central bases correspond to TRBD2. The CDR3 amino acid sequence is: CASSLILGLAEVAKNIQYF. The DNA reads as follows: TGTGCCAGCAGCCTCATCCTTGGACTAGCGGAAGTAGCCAAAAACATTCAGTACTTC.